This TCR beta chain was recovered during a study of CD8+ T cells in alopecia areata listed by TCRdb under 2018. Regarding the research as a whole: The study used high-throughput TCRbeta sequencing to examine T cell clonal expansion in alopecia areata, in both the C3H/HeJ mouse model and human patients. In humans, TCRbeta sequencing was performed on scalp tissue and on sorted CD4+ and CD8+ peripheral blood T cells from healthy controls and from patients with patchy or totalis/universalis alopecia areata. Amplification of TCRbeta CDR3 regions was done by immunoSEQ multiplex PCR using 35 Vbeta forward primers and 13 Jbeta reverse primers. RNA was extracted with the PAXgene miRNA kit for fixed scalp, the miRNeasy kit for PBMCs, and the RNeasy kit for mouse skin. Clonality in the scalp was compared among normal scalp (n=4), patchy alopecia areata scalp (n=8), and alopecia totalis/universalis scalp (n=8). What the authors observed across the whole study: Shared TCR sequences between patients were less evident than in mice, which may be partly attributable to HLA diversity in the patient population. Compared with normal scalp, lesional scalp, particularly in alopecia totalis/universalis, had higher clonality and more expanded CD8+ clones, which suggests antigenic drive. Scalp TCR repertoire analysis is complicated because resident alphabeta T cells in normal human skin are also sequenced, whereas mouse skin is dominated by gammadelta T cells.

Note on this clone: No antigen is known for it. Per-base qualities were not stored, and no clone one base away is much larger.

Preparation of the library involved the immunoSEQ multiplex PCR assay. RNA was extracted from all samples and reverse transcribed into cDNA, which served as template for TCR sequencing. First-strand cDNA was synthesized using SuperScript III with a 2:1 mix of oligo-dT and random hexamers. Amplification bias was assessed with a synthetic immune receptor repertoire, and residual bias was removed computationally. Turning to the authors' computational methods: Raw reads were preprocessed to remove errors, and CDR3 was defined by IMGT conventions from the conserved cysteine to phenylalanine. Clonality was calculated as 1 minus Shannon entropy normalized by log2 of the number of productive unique TCRs. Whether each scalp clone was CD4 or CD8 was inferred by checking scalp TCRbeta sequences against the CD4 and CD8 repertoires from sorted blood. TCRdb's version of the immuneACCESS table is confined to in-frame rearrangements and falls short of the full clone set. An unresolved V gene accounts for under half of the shortfall where checked; the remainder is of unknown origin. The V and J calls and the clone size are those of that table, but D and trimming were determined from the DNA. The sample contains approximately 89,000 clones, approximately 50% of them found a single time. The ten most abundant clones make up approximately 5.4% of the sample.

As encoded in the germline V gene, CDR1 is SGHAT while CDR2 is FQNNGV. V and J are truncated by 1 base and 2 bases respectively, leaving an intervening sequence of 12 bases. The CDR3 contains 15 residues, cysteine and phenylalanine counted. Only the CDR3 DNA stays, 45 bases, in frame from base 1. Peripheral blood and lesional scalp punch biopsies were obtained from patients with alopecia areata. PBMCs were isolated by density centrifugation and stained for CD3, CD4 and CD8, after which CD4+ and CD8+ T cells were sorted on a FACSAria. The untreated alopecia areata patients were recruited through a multicenter biomarker study. In a few patients from the biomarker study, the blood CD8+ T cells went through an additional sort into NKG2D-low and NKG2D-high fractions.

The clonotype was recovered from a human donor with alopecia areata. What was sequenced was NKG2D-high CD8+ T cells sorted from blood. The label giving this sample's cell subset or site can be read as: sorted CD8+ NKG2D-high blood T cells. This chain is built from TRBV11-2 and TRBJ2-7; TRBD1 could be the D gene, as 5 bases match. At the DNA level, the sequence is TGTGCCAGCAGCTTAGGGCAGGGTGGTACCTACGAGCAGTACTTC. Its protein is CASSLGQGGTYEQYF.